This passage covers 21 T cell receptor beta chains from one sample sequenced in a study of blood T cell repertoires in COVID-19. The repertoire was sequenced with immunoSEQ multiplex PCR; TCRdb's copy has only in-frame clones and lacks some. Of hundreds of thousands of clones listed, 85% to 90% are singletons. Sequencing was performed on PBMCs or T cells enriched from blood (not recorded which). The origin of the receptors is a young man who had been exposed to COVID-19.

This sequence joins TRBV4-1 and TRBJ1-6; D uncertain. The CDR3 totals 14 residues. Germline CDR1 is MGHRA and CDR2 is YSYEKL. The V gene lost 0 bases and the J gene lost 11 bases, with 11 bases spanning the gap. The CDR3 spells CASSQDGERPPLHF. In DNA, the CDR3 is TGCGCCAGCAGCCAAGATGGGGAGAGACCACCCCTCCACTTT.

V and J are TRBV30 and TRBJ1-2, with a possible D match to TRBD1 (6 bases). The CDR3 runs 14 residues. V shed 4 bases and J shed 7 bases, with 19 bases lying between them. Germline V CDR1 and CDR2: GTSNPN, SVGIG (reference sequence). CDR3 residues: CAWTLGGGLVGYTF. DNA for the CDR3: TGTGCCTGGACCCTTGGCGGGGGGCTGGTTGGCTACACCTTC.

The chain links TRBV29-1 to TRBJ1-1, with 11 bases identical to TRBD1. V dropped 7 bases and J dropped 4; count of bases not matched to a gene: 5. The CDR3 is made up of 13 amino acids. Germline V gives CDR1 SQVTM, CDR2 ANQGSEA. Here the CDR3 DNA reads TGCAGCGCAGGACAGGGGGCGCCCACTGAAGCTTTCTTT. This translates into CSAGQGAPTEAFF.

This chain connects TRBV13 to TRBJ2-3, with D possibly matching TRBD2 (5 bases). The CDR3 covers 13 residues. Germline loops: CDR1 PRHDT, CDR2 FYEKMQ (reference sequence). V lost 6 bases to trimming and J lost 4 bases, with 11 bases between them. The chain's CDR3 is CASRARGADTQYF. The CDR3 DNA follows: TGTGCCAGCAGAGCTCGGGGAGCAGATACGCAGTATTTT.

The chain joins TRBV5-1 to TRBJ2-5, with 10 bases matching TRBD2. This CDR3 is built from 16 residues. J lost 4 bases, V lost 1 base, and 7 bases had no gene match. From germline, CDR1 is SGHRS and CDR2 YFSETQ. The CDR3 DNA follows: TGCGCCAGCAGCTTGATCAGCGGGGGGGCCGGAGAGACCCAGTACTTC. This codes for CASSLISGGAGETQYF.

The chain carries TRBV9 and TRBJ1-6; D unresolved. The CDR3 contains 14 residues. V lost 0 bases to trimming and J lost 7 bases, with 8 bases between them. Germline V CDR1 and CDR2: SGDLS, YYNGEE. In nucleotides, the CDR3 is TGTGCCAGCAGCGTAGGCGGGAGGAATTCACCCCTCCACTTT. Its translation: CASSVGGRNSPLHF.

This chain uses TRBV18 with TRBJ2-7; TRBD2 is a possible D gene (5 bases). The V end lost 3 bases, the J end lost 6 bases, and 12 bases lay between the germline ends. Per the germline V gene, CDR1 is KGHSH and CDR2 is LQKENI. The CDR3 loop spans 13 amino acids. The chain's CDR3 is CASSPGDGVEQYF. The DNA of the CDR3 is TGTGCCAGCTCACCCGGGGATGGGGTCGAGCAGTACTTC.

This clone appeared a single time. The rearrangement joins TRBV28 to TRBJ1-2; TRBD1 matches 8 bases. This CDR3 region has 14 residues. Germline CDR1 reads MDHEN; CDR2 reads SYDVKM. The V gene end was trimmed by 4 bases and the J gene end by 7 bases; junction bases not matched to a gene: 8. CDR3 sequence (DNA): TGTGCCAGCAGTTCACCTAGACAGGGGACTGGCTACACCTTC. Amino acid sequence: CASSSPRQGTGYTF.

The chain employs TRBV2 and TRBJ2-7; 9 bases map to TRBD2. Looked up from germline, CDR1 is SNHLY and CDR2 is FYNNEI. The CDR3 is 14 residues long. V dropped 8 bases and J dropped 4; count of bases not matched to a gene: 9. CDR3: CASRGGGGAYEQYF. In nucleotides, the CDR3 is TGTGCCAGCCGCGGGGGCGGGGGGGCTTACGAGCAGTACTTC.

The genes are TRBV6-5 and TRBJ1-1; D is uncertain. V was pared by 5 bases and J by 4 bases, with 14 bases between. CDR1 MNHEY and CDR2 SVGAGI come from the germline V gene. This CDR3 is 14 amino acids long. The CDR3 DNA follows: TGTGCCAGCAGTCTCGGGCGGGAAATCACTGAAGCTTTCTTT. Its translation is CASSLGREITEAFF.

The chain employs TRBV11-2 and TRBJ2-5, with 9 bases identical to TRBD2. CDR1 SGHAT and CDR2 FQNNGV come from the germline V gene. The CDR3 loop spans 14 amino acids. With V trimmed by 5 bases and J by 1 base, 2 bases remained unmatched. CDR3 in DNA: TGTGCCAGCAGCGTGCGGGGGGGCCAAGAGACCCAGTACTTC. Protein product: CASSVRGGQETQYF.

The chain links TRBV5-4 to TRBJ1-2, with D possibly being TRBD1 (5 bases). This CDR3 comprises 12 residues. Trimming removed 4 bases at V and 6 bases at J, with 10 bases between. Germline assignment: CDR1 SGHNT and CDR2 YYREEE (reference sequence). The CDR3 sequence is CASSLGGDGYTF. The CDR3 DNA reads TGTGCCAGCAGCCTCGGGGGGGATGGCTACACCTTC.

Only a few counts were recorded for this clone. V is TRBV6-5 and J is TRBJ2-7; TRBD1 matches 8 bases. Germline V gene lookup returns CDR1 MNHEY and CDR2 SVGAGI. The CDR3 sequence is 15 residues long. V lost 0 bases, J lost 3 bases, and 4 bases stayed unmatched. CDR3 in DNA: TGTGCCAGCAGTTACTCGATCGACAGGGGCTACGAGCAGTACTTC. Protein product: CASSYSIDRGYEQYF.

This clone appeared a single time. The chain couples TRBV11-2 to TRBJ2-3, with 10 bases that match TRBD2. This CDR3 has 15 residues. CDR1 SGHAT and CDR2 FQNNGV come from the germline V gene. The trim removed 1 base at V and 5 bases at J, leaving 3 bases unmatched. The DNA of the CDR3 is TGTGCCAGCAGCTTAGGTAGCGGGGGGATAGATACGCAGTATTTT. It codes for CASSLGSGGIDTQYF.

This chain connects TRBV29-1 to TRBJ2-7, with 11 positions matching TRBD1. The CDR3 loop spans 13 amino acids. V was clipped by 7 bases and J by 4 bases; unmatched bases: 6. Germline-derived CDR1 and CDR2 are SQVTM and ANQGSEA. CDR3 residues: CSASGTGGYEQYF. In DNA, the CDR3 is TGCAGCGCATCCGGGACAGGGGGTTACGAGCAGTACTTC.

The chain uses TRBV4-1 and TRBJ2-2; TRBD2 agrees at 8 bases. Germline V lookup: CDR1 MGHRA, CDR2 YSYEKL. The CDR3 is made up of 17 amino acids. The V gene end was trimmed by 0 bases and the J gene end by 1 base; junction bases not matched to a gene: 4. DNA for the CDR3: TGCGCCAGCAGCCAAGACAGAAGCGGGGGGAACACCGGGGAGCTGTTTTTT. The encoded protein is CASSQDRSGGNTGELFF.

This clone was counted only a few times. The chain joins TRBV14 to TRBJ1-2, with a tentative D call TRBD1 (6 bases). The CDR3 spans 14 residues. CDR1 and CDR2 from the germline V gene are SGHDN and FVKESK. V was shortened by 4 bases and J by 4 bases, with 13 bases between the two germline ends. The DNA of the CDR3 is TGTGCCAGCAGCCCTTGGGGGACAATCTATGGCTACACCTTC. It encodes CASSPWGTIYGYTF.

This chain connects TRBV4-1 to TRBJ1-2, with D possibly being TRBD1 (6 bases). Germline assignment: CDR1 MGHRA and CDR2 YSYEKL. This CDR3 region has 15 residues. V dropped 5 bases and J dropped 7 bases, with 20 bases sitting between them. The CDR3 sequence: CASSIYRDASSGYTF. In DNA form, the CDR3 reads TGCGCCAGCAGCATTTACAGGGACGCCTCATCTGGCTACACCTTC.

The rearrangement joins TRBV7-9 to TRBJ1-1; tentatively, D is TRBD1 (6 bases). This CDR3 comprises 11 residues. Germline V gene sequence: CDR1 SEHNR, CDR2 FQNEAQ (reference sequence). The germline V and J ends were trimmed by 5 bases and 6 bases, with 7 bases remaining between them. The CDR3 here is CASSRTAEAFF. The CDR3 DNA follows: TGTGCCAGCAGCCGGACAGCTGAAGCTTTCTTT. Supplemented by reference TRBV7-9 and TRBJ1-1, the full variable domain reads DTGVSQNPRHKITKRGQNVTFRCDPISEHNRLYWYRQTLGQGPEFLTYFQNEAQLEKSRLLSDRFSAERPKGSFSTLEIQRTEQGDSAMYLCASSRTAEAFFGQGTRLTVV.

The chain joins TRBV20-1 to TRBJ2-7; D unresolved. V lost 4 bases and J lost 6, with 10 bases in between. CDR1 is DFQATT, CDR2 SNEGSKA, per germline (reference sequence). The CDR3 has 11 residues. The CDR3 region has the DNA TGCAGTGCTATTTCAGGTACCGAGCAGTACTTC. Protein product: CSAISGTEQYF.

This chain joins TRBV3-1 (or the pseudogene TRBV3-2) and TRBJ2-5, with D tentatively TRBD1 (6 bases). Trimming shortened V by 4 bases and J by 5 bases, and 8 bases separated the two germline ends. CDR1 is LGHDT, CDR2 YNNKEL, per germline (reference sequence). The CDR3 runs to 12 residues. The CDR3 is CASSRRGETQYF. The CDR3 DNA sequence: TGTGCCAGCAGCCGAAGGGGGGAGACCCAGTACTTC.